One sample yielded the 23 T cell receptor beta chains listed below, sequenced in a study of shared clonotypes between healthy human individuals. Sequencing used immunoSEQ multiplex PCR; TCRdb keeps in-frame clones, though not all of them. In the table there are roughly 2.5 million clones, more than 80% of which are singletons. Sequencing was performed on naive CD4+ T cells sorted from blood. Stated subset: CD45RA+ positively selected. These receptors originate from a young man in good health.

A note on this clone: Other DNA sequences in the same sample also yield this CDR3. V is TRBV10-3 and J is TRBJ2-1; perhaps TRBD2 as D (6 bases). Trimming shortened V by 0 bases and J by 0 bases, and 9 bases separated the two germline ends. The CDR3 consists of 16 residues. CDR1 is ENHRY and CDR2 is SYGVKD in the germline V gene. CDR3 bases: TGTGCCATCAGTGAGTCTGGGGGGAGCTCCTACAATGAGCAGTTCTTC. Encoded protein: CAISESGGSSYNEQFF.

The rearrangement joins TRBV9 to TRBJ1-3, with 7 bases identical to TRBD1. Germline lookup yields CDR1 SGDLS and CDR2 YYNGEE. Trimming took 4 bases from V and 4 from J; bases not matched to a gene: 8. The CDR3 runs 15 residues. The CDR3 DNA sequence: TGTGCCAGCAGCACCGAGACAGGGACAGGAAACACCATATATTTT. Translated, it gives CASSTETGTGNTIYF.

The chain uses TRBV28 and TRBJ1-4; TRBD1 might be the D (5 bases). Trimming removed 9 bases from V and 7 bases from J, with 18 bases in between. CDR1 and CDR2 from the germline V gene are MDHEN and SYDVKM. This CDR3 is 14 amino acids long. The CDR3, as DNA: TGTGCCAGTATCCAAGGGACGGTCGGTGAAAAACTGTTTTTT. Amino acid sequence: CASIQGTVGEKLFF.

The chain couples TRBV4-1 to TRBJ2-1; D is possibly TRBD1 (6 bases). This CDR3 spans 16 amino acids. Between the trimmed V and J ends, which lost 0 bases and 2 bases, there was a span of 11 bases. Germline lookup yields CDR1 MGHRA and CDR2 YSYEKL. In DNA, the CDR3 is TGCGCCAGCAGCCAAGATCGGCAGGGGACCTACAATGAGCAGTTCTTC. Translating it yields CASSQDRQGTYNEQFF.

The chain joins TRBV4-1 to TRBJ2-1, with TRBD1 as a possible D gene (6 bases). Germline V lookup: CDR1 MGHRA, CDR2 YSYEKL. The V end was cut by 2 bases, the J end by 2 bases, with 10 bases between. The CDR3 consists of 15 residues. The CDR3 is CASSQRTATYNEQFF. In DNA form, the CDR3 reads TGCGCCAGCAGCCAAAGGACAGCTACCTACAATGAGCAGTTCTTC.

This clone was picked up a small number of times. The sample has other DNA sequences that encode this CDR3 too. V gene TRBV5-1 combines with J gene TRBJ1-5; possible D gene TRBD1, 5 bases. This CDR3 is 13 amino acids long. From germline, CDR1 is SGHRS and CDR2 YFSETQ. Trimming stripped 1 base from V and 5 bases from J, with 7 bases between. CDR3 DNA sequence: TGCGCCAGCAGCTTGACAGGAGATCAGCCCCAGCATTTT. Its protein is CASSLTGDQPQHF.

About this clone itself: Other DNA sequences in the same sample also yield this CDR3. The chain is built from TRBV10-3 and TRBJ2-3; 7 bases match TRBD2. The CDR3 contains 11 residues. Germline values: CDR1 ENHRY, CDR2 SYGVKD. The ends lost 4 bases at V and 8 bases at J; junction bases unmatched: 0. CDR3 sequence (DNA): TGTGCCATCAGTGGGGGGGGTACGCAGTATTTT. Translated: CAISGGGTQYF.

The chain is built from TRBV7-8 and TRBJ1-2; D is unclear. V lost 6 bases and J lost 0, with 8 bases in between. Looked up from germline, CDR1 is SGHVS and CDR2 is FQNEAQ. This CDR3 has 13 residues. The CDR3 sequence is CASSGGSNYGYTF. The CDR3 DNA reads as TGTGCCAGCAGTGGCGGCTCTAACTATGGCTACACCTTC.

The chain has TRBV19 and TRBJ1-5; TRBD1 might be the D (6 bases). The germline V and J ends were trimmed by 0 bases and 1 base, with 10 bases remaining between them. The CDR3 is 16 amino acids. Per germline, CDR1 LNHDA and CDR2 SQIVND (reference sequence). The DNA of the CDR3 is TGTGCCAGTAGTATAGATGGGACATCGAGCAATCAGCCCCAGCATTTT. Its protein product is CASSIDGTSSNQPQHF.

J is TRBJ1-2 and V is TRBV6-5, with D possibly TRBD1 on 6 matching bases. The CDR3 is 14 amino acids. V was trimmed by 2 bases and J by 4 bases, leaving 11 bases between them. Germline V gives CDR1 MNHEY, CDR2 SVGAGI. CDR3 DNA sequence: TGTGCCAGCAGTTACCGGGACATCCCCTATGGCTACACCTTC. This translates into CASSYRDIPYGYTF.

V usage is TRBV5-6 and J usage is TRBJ2-5, with a possible D match to TRBD1 (5 bases). The CDR3 spans 15 residues. Between the trimmed V and J ends, which lost 0 bases and 5 bases, there was a span of 14 bases. Germline V gene lookup returns CDR1 SGHDT and CDR2 YYEEEE. The CDR3 nucleotides read TGTGCCAGCAGCTTGGGGGCAGGGCGGTGGGAGACCCAGTACTTC. Translation: CASSLGAGRWETQYF.

The chain employs TRBV7-9 and TRBJ1-2, with D uncertain. The V and J ends lost 1 base and 4 bases respectively, with 13 bases between them. Germline lookup yields CDR1 SEHNR and CDR2 FQNEAQ (reference sequence). The CDR3 consists of 15 residues. CDR3 sequence: CASSLVPTPLYGYTF. CDR3 coding DNA: TGTGCCAGCAGCTTAGTCCCAACTCCCCTCTATGGCTACACCTTC.

In this sample, this clone turned up once. The rearrangement joins TRBV5-8 to TRBJ2-2; 8 positions agree with TRBD1. J was trimmed by 0 bases and V by 4 bases; bases with no gene match: 5. CDR1 is SGHTS and CDR2 is YDEGEE in the germline V gene. This CDR3 region has 16 residues. The chain's CDR3 is CASSAAGGANTGELFF. Here the CDR3 DNA reads TGTGCCAGCAGCGCCGCAGGGGGCGCGAACACCGGGGAGCTGTTTTTT.

V gene TRBV5-4 combines with J gene TRBJ1-2, with 10 bases identical to TRBD1. Germline CDR1 reads SGHNT; CDR2 reads YYREEE (reference sequence). The trim removed 4 bases at V and 4 bases at J, leaving 7 bases unmatched. The CDR3 is made up of 15 amino acids. DNA of the CDR3: TGTGCCAGCAGCATGGACAGGGGGACGGTCTATGGCTACACCTTC. Translation gives CASSMDRGTVYGYTF.

The chain couples TRBV5-4 to TRBJ2-1; D remains ambiguous. The V end lost 0 bases, the J end lost 4 bases, and 14 bases lay between the germline ends. The CDR3 runs 16 residues. Per germline, CDR1 SGHNT and CDR2 YYREEE (reference sequence). Here the CDR3 reads CASSLAIPEAYNEQFF. The CDR3 nucleotides read TGTGCCAGCAGCTTGGCAATCCCAGAAGCTTACAATGAGCAGTTCTTC.

V usage is TRBV10-1 and J usage is TRBJ2-2; D remains unclear. Germline V gene data show CDR1 as WNHNN and CDR2 as SYGVQD (reference sequence). This CDR3 spans 13 amino acids. The ends were cut back, 4 bases at V and 5 bases at J, with 8 bases in the middle. The CDR3 coding sequence is TGCGCCAGCAGTGCAAGATTAACCGGGGAGCTGTTTTTT. Protein sequence: CASSARLTGELFF.

The chain employs TRBV25-1 and TRBJ2-7; 7 bases map to TRBD2. Unmatched junction bases numbered 8, after V lost 0 bases and J lost 3 bases. Looked up from germline, CDR1 is MGHDK and CDR2 is SYGVNS. The CDR3 runs to 16 residues. CDR3 loop: CASSEYRRLALYEQYF. The CDR3 DNA reads as TGTGCCAGCAGTGAATATCGGAGACTAGCCCTCTACGAGCAGTACTTC.

This chain links TRBV30 with TRBJ1-5; 9 nucleotides line up with TRBD1. This CDR3 has 13 residues. V lost 5 bases to trimming and J lost 4 bases; unmatched junction nucleotides: 3. Germline CDR1 and CDR2: GTSNPN and SVGIG (reference sequence). The CDR3 reads CAWGQGPNQPQHF. CDR3 in DNA: TGTGCCTGGGGACAGGGGCCGAATCAGCCCCAGCATTTT.

The sample holds one count of this clone. This chain joins TRBV10-3 and TRBJ1-5; the D gene is possibly TRBD1 (5 bases). The V end was cut by 2 bases, the J end by 4 bases, with 12 bases between. The CDR3 covers 15 residues. CDR1 and CDR2 (germline): ENHRY, SYGVKD. The CDR3 nucleotides are TGTGCCATCAGTGAGGGGGACGGCCGGAATCAGCCCCAGCATTTT. It is translated as CAISEGDGRNQPQHF.

This clone was picked up one time. The J gene is TRBJ2-7, the V gene TRBV27; tentatively, D is TRBD2 (7 bases). V lost 6 bases to trimming and J lost 1 base, with 16 bases between them. The CDR3 consists of 15 residues. Germline values: CDR1 MNHEY, CDR2 SMNVEV (reference sequence). The CDR3 DNA reads TGTGCCAGCAGCACCGAGGGGGGGACGTCCTACGAGCAGTACTTC. Translated, it gives CASSTEGGTSYEQYF.

The chain has TRBV5-6 and TRBJ2-7; D remains unclear. Per germline, CDR1 SGHDT and CDR2 YYEEEE. CDR3 length equals 14 residues. The V and J ends lost 0 bases and 1 base respectively, with 8 bases between them. In DNA, the CDR3 is TGTGCCAGCAGCTTGGGACTGGGGTCCTACGAGCAGTACTTC. Translated: CASSLGLGSYEQYF.

This clone has just one count. The J gene is TRBJ2-7, the V gene TRBV10-1, with 8 bases lining up with TRBD1. CDR3 size: 14 residues. The V gene's germline CDR1 is WNHNN and CDR2 SYGVQD (reference sequence). V was clipped by 5 bases and J by 8 bases; unmatched bases: 11. The CDR3 sequence is CASSTAGTGGQQYF. DNA of the CDR3: TGCGCCAGCAGTACCGCCGGGACAGGAGGGCAGCAGTACTTC.

The gene calls are TRBV7-8 and TRBJ1-4; a weak D match, TRBD1 (6 bases). CDR1 and CDR2 (germline): SGHVS, FQNEAQ. V was clipped by 1 base and J by 8 bases, with 14 bases between them. CDR3 length equals 15 residues. The CDR3: CASSLDGGRPEKLFF. CDR3 nucleotides: TGTGCCAGCAGCTTAGATGGGGGGCGACCCGAAAAACTGTTTTTT. Full variable domain (remainder filled in from reference TRBV7-8 and TRBJ1-4): GAGVSQSPRYKVAKRGQDVALRCDPISGHVSLFWYQQALGQGPEFLTYFQNEAQLDKSGLPSDRFFAERPEGSVSTLKIQRTQQEDSAVYLCASSLDGGRPEKLFFGSGTQLSVL.